These T cell receptor beta chains were read from a single sample in a study of T cell repertoires in cytomegalovirus infection. For these TCRs, the target antigens are not known. One entry per CDR3 protein, called by TCRdb with MiXCR from the reads. The sample holds around 770,000 distinct CDR3 sequences, almost 30% seen once. The source was cultured CD8+ T cells from PBMCs, collected from culture after CMV antigen stimulation. These receptors originate from a human donor in good health (CMV status not recorded). Some clones in this sample may be carry-over from other donors' samples. Both conserved end residues are part of each CDR3. The D gene is left open where the match is weak. Size tells how often a clone was seen (once, few, many) or the class of an expanded clone, and some rows leave it out.

D gene	V gene	clone size	J gene	CDR3 DNA	CDR3 protein
TRBD1	TRBV6-2/TRBV6-3	few	TRBJ2-1	TGTGCCAGCAGTTACCGGCGGACAGGGCAGGTAGACAATGAGCAGTTCTTC	CASSYRRTGQVDNEQFF
TRBD1	TRBV29-1	.	TRBJ2-2	TGCAGCGCTGGAACCGGGACAGGGGGAACCGGGGAGCTGTTTTTT	CSAGTGTGGTGELFF
TRBD2	TRBV4-1	few	TRBJ2-1	TGCGCCAGCAGCCAAGCCCTAGCGGGGGGATTCAATGAGCAGTTCTTC	CASSQALAGGFNEQFF
TRBD1	TRBV29-1	.	TRBJ1-1	TGCAGCGTTGTACAGGGGGCCTACTTTTCCACTGAAGCTTTCTTT	CSVVQGAYFSTEAFF
.	TRBV10-3	few	TRBJ2-1	TGTGCCATCAGTGCCCTTCACAATGAGCAGTTCTTC	CAISALHNEQFF
TRBD1	TRBV2	.	TRBJ1-2	TGTGCCAGCAGTCTCCGGGACAGGGCGCTGAACTATGGCTACACCTTC	CASSLRDRALNYGYTF
.	TRBV7-8	.	TRBJ1-3	TGTGCCAGCAGCTTAGCGGTGGCGGGTGGAAACACCATATATTTT	CASSLAVAGGNTIYF
TRBD1	TRBV25-1	.	TRBJ2-7	TGTGCCAGCAGTGGGACAGGGACGGAAACCTACGAGCAGTACTTC	CASSGTGTETYEQYF
.	TRBV9	few	TRBJ1-1	TGTGCCAGCAGCGTAGTTTTATCCATGAACACTGAAGCTTTCTTT	CASSVVLSMNTEAFF
.	TRBV19	.	TRBJ1-6	TGTGCCAGTAGTATTTCGGGTCCCCTCCACTTT	CASSISGPLHF
TRBD1	TRBV27	few	TRBJ1-2	TGTGCCAGCAGTTTATTCTCAGGCCAGGGGGATGGCTACACCTTC	CASSLFSGQGDGYTF
.	TRBV7-9	.	TRBJ1-4	TGTGCCAGCAGCGGGGGGCCCCTAGAAGAAAAACTGTTTTTT	CASSGGPLEEKLFF
TRBD2	TRBV25-1	few	TRBJ2-3	TGTGCCAGCAGTGACGAGGGACTAGCGGGGGCCGAGGGTACGCAGTATTTT	CASSDEGLAGAEGTQYF
.	TRBV9	.	TRBJ1-2	TGTGCCAGCAGCGTAGATTGGGGGCTTCGAGGGGATGGCTACACCTTC	CASSVDWGLRGDGYTF
TRBD1	TRBV6-6	many	TRBJ1-2	TGTGCCAGCAGTACCCGGGACAGGCACGCCTATGGCTACACCTTC	CASSTRDRHAYGYTF
.	TRBV13	.	TRBJ1-3	TGTGCCAGCAGCCCCCGGTATGTTGGAAACACCATATATTTT	CASSPRYVGNTIYF
.	TRBV6-2/TRBV6-3	.	TRBJ2-5	TGTGCCAGCAGTTACCCTTGGGAGACCCAGTACTTC	CASSYPWETQYF
.	TRBV6-5	.	TRBJ2-2	TGTGCCAGCAGTTACTCGACCGGGGGTGGGCCCACCGGGGAGCTGTTTTTT	CASSYSTGGGPTGELFF
.	TRBV12-3/TRBV12-4	.	TRBJ2-3	TGTGCCAGCAGTGGGGGGACCACAGATACGCAGTATTTT	CASSGGTTDTQYF
TRBD1	TRBV7-8	few	TRBJ2-2	TGTGCCAGCAGCACAGGGGTCACCGGGGAGCTGTTTTTT	CASSTGVTGELFF
.	TRBV12-3/TRBV12-4	many	TRBJ2-7	TGTGCCAGCAGCTTAGACTTCTCCTACGAGCAGTACTTC	CASSLDFSYEQYF
.	TRBV6-1	.	TRBJ2-1	TGTGCCAGCAGTGAACCCGGGGCGTACGACGATGAGCAGTTCTTC	CASSEPGAYDDEQFF
.	TRBV18	.	TRBJ2-1	TGTGCCAGCTCACCTACGGACGCCTACAATGAGCAGTTCTTC	CASSPTDAYNEQFF
.	TRBV7-9	.	TRBJ1-4	TGTGCCAGCAGCTTCCATCCGGGGGCCGATGAAAAACTGTTTTTT	CASSFHPGADEKLFF
.	TRBV4-1	.	TRBJ2-1	TGCGCCAGCAGCCGGGGGGGCCGGGATGAGCAGTTCTTC	CASSRGGRDEQFF
.	TRBV27	.	TRBJ1-2	TGTGCCAGCAGAGGGGGACACCCCTATGGCTACACCTTC	CASRGGHPYGYTF
TRBD2	TRBV27	few	TRBJ2-3	TGTGCCAGCAGTTTCACTAGCGGGGATACGCAGTATTTT	CASSFTSGDTQYF
.	TRBV7-9	many	TRBJ1-2	TGTGCCAGCAGCGCAACGCTGACAGGCCCTAACTATGGCTACACCTTC	CASSATLTGPNYGYTF
.	TRBV7-8	many	TRBJ2-1	TGTGCCAGCAGCCTTACTCAGGGGAACAATGAGCAGTTCTTC	CASSLTQGNNEQFF
.	TRBV19	few	TRBJ1-1	TGTGCCAGTAGTATAGTAATTTGGGACCCCGAGAGGATGAACACTGAAGCTTTCTTT	CASSIVIWDPERMNTEAFF
TRBD2	TRBV9	once	TRBJ2-1	TGTGCCAGCGGGTCTCCTCGGCGGGGGGTGGAGGATGAGCAGTTCTTC	CASGSPRRGVEDEQFF
TRBD2	TRBV7-9	many	TRBJ2-5	TGTGCCAGCAGCTCCTCCGGGGGTAGCGGGGACCAAGAGACCCAGTACTTC	CASSSSGGSGDQETQYF
.	TRBV19	.	TRBJ1-6	TGTGCCAGTAGCCACCCCGCAACAGGGATGGGGGCCAGCTCCTATAATTCACCCCTCCACTTT	CASSHPATGMGASSYNSPLHF
.	TRBV6-6	few	TRBJ1-1	TGTGCCAGCAGTTACGGTCGGGGCGGCACTGAAGCTTTCTTT	CASSYGRGGTEAFF
.	TRBV7-9	many	TRBJ2-3	TGTGCCAGCAGCTTAGGGCAGTTCCCAGATACGCAGTATTTT	CASSLGQFPDTQYF
TRBD1	TRBV29-1	.	TRBJ2-5	TGCAGCGTTGAGGAGGACAGGGACCCCCAAGAGACCCAGTACTTC	CSVEEDRDPQETQYF
.	TRBV28	.	TRBJ1-5	TGTGCCAGCAGTTTTCGGGGGGTTCAGCCCCAGCATTTT	CASSFRGVQPQHF
.	TRBV5-6	.	TRBJ1-4	TGTGCCAGCAGCTTGGTGGGGGCCGCAACTAATGAAAAACTGTTTTTT	CASSLVGAATNEKLFF
.	TRBV7-9	many	TRBJ2-5	TGTGCCAGCAGCACCGGCCGAGAGACCCAGTACTTC	CASSTGRETQYF
.	TRBV7-9	.	TRBJ1-1	TGTGCCAGCAGCCCTCTACCTAACACTGAAGCTTTCTTT	CASSPLPNTEAFF
.	TRBV7-9	many	TRBJ2-5	TGTGCCAGCAGCCAGGCTAACATCGGGTGGGAGACCCAGTACTTC	CASSQANIGWETQYF
TRBD1	TRBV7-6	many	TRBJ2-1	TGTGCCAGCAGCTCAAGATACGGACAGGTCTACAATGAGCAGTTCTTC	CASSSRYGQVYNEQFF
.	TRBV2	many	TRBJ1-4	TGTGCCAGCAGTAGCTCAAAGAAACCCGGACTACGCCGGACCAGCGAAAAACTGTTTTTT	CASSSSKKPGLRRTSEKLFF
.	TRBV20-1	.	TRBJ1-3	TGCAGTGCGTTCGCACTAGGGGATCACTCTGGAAACACCATATATTTT	CSAFALGDHSGNTIYF
.	TRBV29-1	many	TRBJ2-1	TGCAGCGTTCAGGAGGGGGTGCCCTACAATGAGCAGTTCTTC	CSVQEGVPYNEQFF
TRBD2	TRBV27	.	TRBJ2-3	TGTGCCAGCACCTTAGCGGGGCGAGCCACAGATACGCAGTATTTT	CASTLAGRATDTQYF
.	TRBV20-1	many	TRBJ1-6	TGCAGTGCTAGAGCTTTAGGGGGGGACCCCTATAATTCACCCCTCCACTTT	CSARALGGDPYNSPLHF
.	TRBV20-1	.	TRBJ1-5	TGCAGTGCTAGAGATGGGGGGGCAAGGGAGAGAGATCAGCCCCAGCATTTT	CSARDGGARERDQPQHF
TRBD1	TRBV27	.	TRBJ1-2	TGTGCCAGCAGTCCATACGAGGGACAGACCTATGGCTACACCTTC	CASSPYEGQTYGYTF
TRBD1	TRBV12-3/TRBV12-4	many	TRBJ2-2	TGTGCCAGCAGCTCCGACAGGGAAATTGCCGGGGAGCTGTTTTTT	CASSSDREIAGELFF
TRBD2	TRBV7-2	many	TRBJ2-3	TGTGCCAGCACCATCCAGCGGGGGGGCCGCACAGATACGCAGTATTTT	CASTIQRGGRTDTQYF
TRBD1	TRBV6-6	.	TRBJ2-7	TGTGCCAGCAGTTTCCGGGGACAGCCCTACGAGCAGTACTTC	CASSFRGQPYEQYF